Below, 14 T cell receptor beta chains from the same sample are listed, as sequenced in a study of CD8 T cells in ankylosing spondylitis (TCRdb year 2017). Library generation was performed with 5' RACE. Reads for this sample came from an Illumina HiSeq 2500. The public reads were reprocessed in TCRdb via fastp at Q25 and MiXCR, keeping in-frame beta chains. Each CDR3 protein gets just one entry, which takes the most common genes and DNA from the rows behind it. Here the sample has a few hundred thousand distinct CDR3 sequences; around 10% occur a single time. The biggest ten clones account for less than 8% of the sample. Sequencing was performed on blood, either unsorted or a sorted T cell fraction (not recorded which). All receptors derive from a male donor with ankylosing spondylitis or in good health (not recorded which).

This clonotype has just a few counts. The V call is TRBV3-1, the J call TRBJ2-7; D is ambiguous. Per the germline V gene, CDR1 is LGHDT and CDR2 is YNNKEL (reference sequence). The CDR3 is 9 residues long. V was trimmed by 11 bases and J by 7 bases, leaving 9 bases between them. The DNA for the CDR3 is TGTGCCGACCGGACGGAGCAGTACTTC. It encodes CADRTEQYF.

In this sample, this clonotype turned up a few times. The genes are TRBV5-1 and TRBJ2-3; TRBD2 matches 8 bases. Trimming removed 4 bases from V and 2 bases from J; junction bases left unmatched: 9. The CDR3 is made up of 16 amino acids. Germline CDR1 SGHRS, CDR2 YFSETQ. This CDR3 reads CASSRTSGGFTDTQYF. The CDR3 coding sequence is TGCGCCAGCAGCCGAACGAGCGGGGGCTTCACAGATACGCAGTATTTT.

The sample holds a few counts of this clonotype. The V and J genes are TRBV6-1 and TRBJ2-5, with D perhaps matching TRBD2 (6 bases). Germline CDR1 and CDR2: MNHNS and SASEGT. This CDR3 is built from 12 residues. Trimming pared 7 bases from V and 7 bases from J, leaving 13 bases between. The CDR3 is CASTAGLTTQYF. DNA of the CDR3: TGTGCCAGCACGGCGGGGCTAACGACCCAGTACTTC.

This clonotype was recorded a few times. J is TRBJ2-7 and V is TRBV20-1; 9 bases map to TRBD2. Germline values: CDR1 DFQATT, CDR2 SNEGSKA (reference sequence). The CDR3 sequence is 14 residues long. Trimming removed 3 bases from V and 2 bases from J; junction bases left unmatched: 5. CDR3 residues: CSARLLAGAYEQYF. CDR3 nucleotide sequence: TGCAGTGCTAGGTTACTAGCGGGTGCCTACGAGCAGTACTTC.

This clonotype was recorded once. A much larger clone lies one base from this, so it may be a read error. This chain links TRBV5-6 with TRBJ1-3; D is ambiguous. Germline V gives CDR1 SGHDT, CDR2 YYEEEE. There are 13 residues in the CDR3. The CDR3 coding sequence is TGTGTCAGCAGCTTGGAGTTTGGAAACACCATATATTTT. Translating it yields CVSSLEFGNTIYF.

The chain combines TRBV2 with TRBJ2-7; D uncertain. The V and J ends lost 6 bases and 1 base respectively, with 10 bases between them. CDR1 and CDR2 from the germline V gene are SNHLY and FYNNEI. The CDR3 is made up of 13 amino acids. The CDR3, as DNA: TGTGCCAGCAGGCACGATGGGTCCTACGAGCAGTACTTC. It specifies CASRHDGSYEQYF.

In its sample, this clonotype was seen many times. In DNA form, the CDR3 reads TGTGCCAGCAGCAAAGCCATAGACAGGCGGTCTGGAAACACCATATATTTT. It yields the protein CASSKAIDRRSGNTIYF. The rearrangement uses TRBV7-9 and TRBJ1-3; TRBD1 is a possible D gene (6 bases). CDR1 and CDR2 from the germline V gene are SEHNR and FQNEAQ (reference sequence). With 5 bases removed from V and 1 base from J, the gap between germline ends came to 18 bases. The CDR3 length is 17 residues.

This clonotype occurred a few times. This rearrangement joins TRBV5-1 to TRBJ2-3, with 10 bases fitting TRBD1. CDR1 and CDR2 (germline): SGHRS, YFSETQ. J lost 3 bases, V lost 3 bases, and 7 bases had no gene match. There are 16 residues in the CDR3. As DNA, the CDR3 is TGCGCCAGCAGCTCTGATGGACAGGGGGAAACAGATACGCAGTATTTT. Protein sequence: CASSSDGQGETDTQYF.

Ten or more counts support this clonotype. The CDR3 region has the DNA TGTGCCAGCAGCTTAGCGGTGGTGGGAGAGACCCAGTACTTC. It encodes CASSLAVVGETQYF. V usage is TRBV7-2 and J usage is TRBJ2-5; unclear D gene. Germline V gives CDR1 SGHTA, CDR2 FQGNSA. The CDR3 is 14 amino acids. Trimming took off 0 bases at V and 4 bases at J, with 9 bases between the two ends.

This clonotype appeared many times. V gene TRBV5-5 combines with J gene TRBJ2-3; 10 bases align to TRBD2. This CDR3 is built from 16 residues. Losses at the gene ends were 3 bases for V and 3 bases for J; bases not matched to a gene: 7. Germline V lookup: CDR1 SGHKS, CDR2 YYEKEE (reference sequence). The CDR3 here is CASSSESGGATDTQYF. The CDR3 DNA reads TGTGCCAGCAGCTCAGAGAGCGGGGGGGCGACAGATACGCAGTATTTT.

This clonotype was observed a handful of times. The junction and the germline gene differ at one end; a read error may be behind it. The chain employs TRBV10-3 and TRBJ2-2; TRBD2 aligns across 9 bases. Germline CDR1 and CDR2: ENHRY and SYGVKD. This CDR3 contains 17 residues. The CDR3 sequence: CTISASGTSLHTGELFF. The CDR3 DNA is TGTACCATCAGTGCCTCCGGGACTAGCCTCCACACCGGGGAGCTGTTTTTT.

This clonotype has a count of ten or more. The gene calls are TRBV5-1 and TRBJ2-7, with TRBD2 as a possible D gene (6 bases). The CDR3 consists of 15 residues. Germline loops: CDR1 SGHRS, CDR2 YFSETQ. V lost 0 bases and J 3 bases, leaving 13 bases between the germline ends. The CDR3, as DNA: TGCGCCAGCAGCTTGGACCCCGGGGGAATCTACGAGCAGTACTTC. Amino acid sequence: CASSLDPGGIYEQYF.

For this clonotype: The junction does not match germline at one end; this may be a read error. The rearrangement links TRBV20-1 to TRBJ2-7, with 12 bases lining up with TRBD2. The CDR3 spans 16 residues. Germline V gene data show CDR1 as DFQATT and CDR2 as SNEGSKA (reference sequence). CDR3 nucleotide sequence: TGCTGTGCTACGCTAGCGGGAGGGTCCTACTCCTACGAGCAGTACTTC. Translating gives CCATLAGGSYSYEQYF.

This clonotype occurred many times. The gene calls are TRBV20-1 and TRBJ1-2; 8 nucleotides agree with TRBD1. Germline V gene data show CDR1 as DFQATT and CDR2 as SNEGSKA (reference sequence). The length of the CDR3 is 15 residues. V was clipped by 1 base and J by 4 bases; unmatched bases: 8. The CDR3 sequence: CSARGLTGQGYGYTF. As DNA, the CDR3 is TGCAGTGCTAGAGGTCTCACAGGACAGGGCTATGGCTACACCTTC.